This entry describes one TCR beta chain. The antigen is unknown. This record belongs to a study of T cell responses to AZD1222 COVID-19 vaccine. Findings of the study overall: Donors were mostly white British, more females; clonal diversity possibly underestimated. Spike regions recognized by vaccine-associated CD4 TCRs spanned the protein, led by 160-218 and 743-854. Sampling that yielded the repertoires occurred only after the peak T cell response. Seropositive AZD1222 recipients at baseline numbered only five or six.

Germline V gene sequence: CDR1 SGDLS, CDR2 YYNGEE. V gave up 3 bases and J gave up 6 bases, with 14 bases separating them. The CDR3 sequence is 14 residues long. Using immunoSEQ multiplex PCR, the repertoire was profiled, and TCRdb retains in-frame clones only, with some absent. In the table there are about 93,000 clones, around 92% of which are singletons. J is TRBJ2-3 and V is TRBV9, with D perhaps TRBD2 (6 bases). Source: peripheral blood, taken on day 0 of MenACWY control vaccination. The receptor was isolated from an adult in good health. As DNA, the CDR3 is TGTGCCAGCAGCGCGAGGGCGGGGATGGATACGCAGTATTTT. Translated, it gives CASSARAGMDTQYF.